This T cell receptor beta chain originates from a study of T cells in Graves' hyperthyroidism and ophthalmopathy. The source material, RNA transcripts, was used to amplify TCR beta CDR3 regions. When the TCR CDR3 underwent first-round RT-PCR, the HTBI primer set was used. TCRdb recomputed calls from the multiplex PCR reads with MiXCR, one row per CDR3 protein. The sample includes 300,000 to 400,000 distinct CDR3 sequences, about 18% seen only once; the top ten take approximately 49%. Germline CDR1 reads MDHEN; CDR2 reads SYDVKM. Trimming stripped 8 bases from V and 0 bases from J, with 8 bases between. The CDR3 runs 13 residues.

The receptor was isolated from a woman aged 45-65 years with Graves' hyperthyroidism. This rearrangement joins TRBV28 to TRBJ1-5; D call uncertain. Sequencing was performed on blood. CDR3 nucleotide sequence: TGTGCCAGCGAAAACTATAGCAATCAGCCCCAGCATTTT. Amino acid sequence: CASENYSNQPQHF. The full variable domain, completed using reference TRBV28 and TRBJ1-5, is DVKVTQSSRYLVKRTGEKVFLECVQDMDHENMFWYRQDPGLGLRLIYFSYDVKMKEKGDIPEGYSVSREKKERFSLILESASTNQTSMYLCASENYSNQPQHFGDGTRLSIL.